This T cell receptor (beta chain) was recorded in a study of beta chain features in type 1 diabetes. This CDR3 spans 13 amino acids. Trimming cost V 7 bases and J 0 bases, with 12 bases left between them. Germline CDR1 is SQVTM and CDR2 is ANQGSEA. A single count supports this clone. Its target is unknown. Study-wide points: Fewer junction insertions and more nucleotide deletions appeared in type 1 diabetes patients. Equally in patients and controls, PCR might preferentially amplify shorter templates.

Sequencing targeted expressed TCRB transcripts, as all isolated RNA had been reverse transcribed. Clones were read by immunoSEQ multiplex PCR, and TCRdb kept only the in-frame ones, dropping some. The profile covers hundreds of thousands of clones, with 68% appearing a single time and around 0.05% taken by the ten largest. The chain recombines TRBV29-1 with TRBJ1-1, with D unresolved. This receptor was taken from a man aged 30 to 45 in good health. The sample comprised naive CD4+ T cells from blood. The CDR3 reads CSASRSLNTEAFF. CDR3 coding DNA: TGCAGCGCTTCTCGGAGTTTGAACACTGAAGCTTTCTTT.